Shown below are 27 T cell receptor beta chains from a single sample sequenced in a study of T cell changes during pregnancy in multiple sclerosis. The protocol was immunoSEQ multiplex PCR, while the TCRdb copy is restricted to in-frame clones and leaves out a portion. Here the sample spans some 39,000 clones, around 91% being singletons. Here the sequenced sample was CD4+ T cells from peripheral blood mononuclear cells, taken in the second trimester of pregnancy. All receptors derive from a female donor in good health, enrolled as a control in a pregnancy study.

The genes are TRBV5-1 and TRBJ2-7; D gene uncertain. Germline V gene lookup returns CDR1 SGHRS and CDR2 YFSETQ. The V and J ends lost 0 bases and 4 bases respectively, with 11 bases between them. The CDR3 contains 14 residues. CDR3 residues: CASSLVPNQYEQYF. CDR3 bases: TGCGCCAGCAGCTTGGTCCCAAATCAATACGAGCAGTACTTC.

The chain is built from TRBV10-3 and TRBJ1-6; 7 bases align to TRBD1. V was clipped by 6 bases and J by 10 bases; unmatched bases: 9. The CDR3 consists of 14 residues. Germline CDR1 reads ENHRY; CDR2 reads SYGVKD. CDR3 residues: CAIRDTGEWSPLHF. CDR3 DNA: TGTGCCATCAGGGATACAGGGGAGTGGTCACCCCTCCACTTT.

The rearrangement uses TRBV5-4 and TRBJ1-3; 9 nucleotides match TRBD1. The CDR3 runs to 15 residues. Germline CDR1 and CDR2: SGHNT and YYREEE (reference sequence). J gave up 2 bases and V 4 bases, and 4 bases lay outside the gene matches. The CDR3 DNA is TGTGCCAGCAGCAGGGGACAGGGCACTGGAAACACCATATATTTT. Translating gives CASSRGQGTGNTIYF. Based on the CDR3 plus reference TRBV5-4 and TRBJ1-3, the full variable domain is ETGVTQSPTHLIKTRGQQVTLRCSSQSGHNTVSWYQQALGQGPQFIFQYYREEENGRGNFPPRFSGLQFPNYSSELNVNALELDDSALYLCASSRGQGTGNTIYFGEGSWLTVV.

The rearrangement joins TRBV5-5 to TRBJ1-4; no clear D gene. V lost 6 bases and J 6 bases, leaving 18 bases between the germline ends. The germline V gene has CDR1 SGHKS and CDR2 YYEKEE (reference sequence). This CDR3 is 15 amino acids long. The CDR3 spells CASTPRLTSDEKLFF. The CDR3 nucleotides are TGTGCCAGCACCCCAAGGTTGACATCCGATGAAAAACTGTTTTTT.

The V and J genes are TRBV11-1 and TRBJ2-1; 9 bases fit TRBD1. The CDR3 sequence is 14 residues long. V was clipped by 4 bases and J by 6 bases; unmatched bases: 4. Germline CDR1 reads SGHAT; CDR2 reads FQDESV (reference sequence). The CDR3 region has the DNA TGTGCCAGCAGCTCCCGGGACAGGGTCAATGAGCAGTTCTTC. Its protein is CASSSRDRVNEQFF.

The chain employs TRBV7-9 and TRBJ1-2; 7 positions agree with TRBD1. Looked up from germline, CDR1 is SEHNR and CDR2 is FQNEAQ (reference sequence). Trimming at V came to 5 bases and at J to 6 bases, leaving 18 bases not matched to a gene. The CDR3 extends over 17 amino acids. Written as DNA, the CDR3 is TGTGCCAGCAGCGAACAGACAGGGCCCAGGCGTTCAGATGGCTACACCTTC. Amino acid sequence: CASSEQTGPRRSDGYTF.

The V call is TRBV4-3, the J call TRBJ1-2; 7 bases agree with TRBD1. Germline lookup yields CDR1 LGHNA and CDR2 YSLEER. This CDR3 is built from 13 residues. V was pared by 5 bases and J by 4 bases, with 4 bases of the junction left unmatched. DNA of the CDR3: TGCGCCAGCAGCAGGGACAGAAGCTATGGCTACACCTTC. Protein: CASSRDRSYGYTF.

The chain couples TRBV7-2 to TRBJ2-7; D is possibly TRBD2 (7 bases). The CDR3 spans 14 residues. Trimming took off 2 bases at V and 5 bases at J, with 13 bases between the two ends. Germline CDR1 and CDR2: SGHTA and FQGNSA. For the CDR3, the DNA is TGTGCCAGCAGCTTAAAGGGGGGGGCCCACGAGCAGTACTTC. Encoded protein: CASSLKGGAHEQYF. Using reference TRBV7-2 and TRBJ2-7 for the parts outside the CDR3, the full variable domain is GAGVSQSPSNKVTEKGKDVELRCDPISGHTALYWYRQSLGQGLEFLIYFQGNSAPDKSGLPSDRFSAERTGGSVSTLTIQRTQQEDSAVYLCASSLKGGAHEQYFGPGTRLTVT.

This clone was counted a single time. The chain is built from TRBV28 and TRBJ2-6; TRBD1 matches at 8 bases. Losses at the gene ends were 3 bases for V and 0 bases for J; bases not matched to a gene: 7. CDR1 is MDHEN, CDR2 SYDVKM, per germline. There are 18 residues in the CDR3. CDR3 coding DNA: TGTGCCAGCAGTTTTTCAGGACAGGGAGACTCTGGGGCCAACGTCCTGACTTTC. Translated, it gives CASSFSGQGDSGANVLTF.

The V call is TRBV6-1, the J call TRBJ2-1; TRBD2 matches at 10 bases. In germline, CDR1 is MNHNS, CDR2 SASEGT. CDR3 length: 15 amino acids. V lost 5 bases and J lost 5; bases outside the gene matches: 6. The CDR3, as DNA: TGTGCCAGCAGTTTACTAGCGGGGAAAGACAATGAGCAGTTCTTC. Residues: CASSLLAGKDNEQFF.

The chain recombines TRBV5-1 with TRBJ1-6, with 9 positions matching TRBD1. The V and J ends lost 5 bases and 10 bases, in that order; junction bases with no gene match: 13. Germline loops: CDR1 SGHRS, CDR2 YFSETQ. The CDR3 covers 16 residues. Here the CDR3 DNA reads TGCGCCAGCAGGACGACAGGGGGTTTGAGGATATCACCCCTCCACTTT. Translated, it gives CASRTTGGLRISPLHF.

CDR3 loop: CASGIRDRALNEQFF. The CDR3, as DNA: TGTGCCAGCGGCATCCGGGACAGGGCACTCAATGAGCAGTTCTTC. This sequence joins TRBV5-6 and TRBJ2-1; 9 bases map to TRBD1. The germline V gene has CDR1 SGHDT and CDR2 YYEEEE. V lost 7 bases, J lost 6 bases, and 11 bases stayed unmatched. The CDR3 covers 15 residues.

The table lists this clone with a few counts. This chain joins TRBV7-2 and TRBJ1-6; D is ambiguous. V was trimmed by 1 base and J by 9 bases, leaving 13 bases between them. CDR1 and CDR2 (germline): SGHTA, FQGNSA. The CDR3 totals 15 residues. The CDR3 is CASSLVMLSGSPLHF. In DNA, the CDR3 is TGTGCCAGCAGCTTAGTAATGCTCTCCGGTTCACCCCTCCACTTT.

This chain uses TRBV9 with TRBJ1-2, with D unresolved. Trimming cost V 4 bases and J 0 bases, with 13 bases left between them. Germline V CDR1 and CDR2: SGDLS, YYNGEE. The CDR3 spans 15 residues. CDR3 loop: CASSSQAGANYGYTF. CDR3 DNA sequence: TGTGCCAGCAGCTCTCAAGCGGGAGCTAACTATGGCTACACCTTC.

This chain connects TRBV4-1 to TRBJ2-5, with D maybe TRBD1 (5 bases). The CDR3 covers 16 residues. Trimming took 1 base from V and 5 from J, leaving 17 bases between them. The germline V gene encodes CDR1 MGHRA and CDR2 YSYEKL. CDR3 loop: CASSQGLGAFKETQYF. CDR3 DNA sequence: TGCGCCAGCAGCCAAGGGCTAGGGGCCTTCAAGGAGACCCAGTACTTC.

The chain employs TRBV5-6 and TRBJ2-7, with a possible D match to TRBD1 (5 bases). The CDR3 totals 13 residues. The V gene's germline CDR1 is SGHDT and CDR2 YYEEEE. Trimming left V 1 base short and J 6 bases short, with 11 bases between. The CDR3 DNA follows: TGTGCCAGCAGCTTGACGGCAGGGCGCGAGCAGTACTTC. It translates to CASSLTAGREQYF.

The CDR3 DNA sequence: TGTGCCAGCAGCTTGGCAACAGAGTACCAAGAGACCCAGTACTTC. Residues: CASSLATEYQETQYF. This chain uses TRBV11-2 with TRBJ2-5, with D hard to call. Germline V gene sequence: CDR1 SGHAT, CDR2 FQNNGV. The CDR3 length is 15 residues. V was cut by 3 bases and J by 0 bases, with 11 bases left in between.

The rearrangement uses TRBV15 and TRBJ2-3, with TRBD1 matching over 9 bases. Germline CDR1 reads LNHNV; CDR2 reads YYDKDF (reference sequence). The CDR3 is made up of 16 amino acids. V lost 4 bases, J lost 4 bases, and 9 bases stayed unmatched. The CDR3 DNA sequence: TGTGCCACCAGCATGGGACAGGGAAAGGGAGCAGATACGCAGTATTTT. Amino acids: CATSMGQGKGADTQYF.

This chain joins TRBV11-1 and TRBJ1-6, with TRBD1 matching 7 bases. The CDR3 has 14 amino acids. The germline gives CDR1 SGHAT, CDR2 FQDESV (reference sequence). V shed 7 bases and J 10 bases; nucleotides not matched to a gene: 10. CDR3 region: CASTSGQFGSPLHF. The DNA for the CDR3 is TGTGCCAGCACCTCGGGACAGTTTGGATCACCCCTCCACTTT. The full variable domain, in which reference TRBV11-1 and TRBJ1-6 provide the parts outside the CDR3, is EAEVAQSPRYKITEKSQAVAFWCDPISGHATLYWYRQILGQGPELLVQFQDESVVDDSQLPKDRFSAERLKGVDSTLKIQPAELGDSAMYLCASTSGQFGSPLHFGNGTRLTVT.

The chain links TRBV7-2 to TRBJ1-2; no clear D. The germline gives CDR1 SGHTA, CDR2 FQGNSA. This CDR3 is built from 12 residues. Between the trimmed V and J ends, which lost 1 base and 4 bases, there was a span of 4 bases. The CDR3 protein is CASSLDTYGYTF. CDR3 bases: TGTGCCAGCAGCTTAGACACCTATGGCTACACCTTC.

This clone has only one observation. The chain has TRBV7-9 and TRBJ1-2; 7 bases align to TRBD1. This CDR3 is built from 13 residues. Germline V gene lookup returns CDR1 SEHNR and CDR2 FQNEAQ (reference sequence). The V segment lost 6 bases and the J segment 6 bases; nucleotides outside the gene matches: 7. The CDR3 nucleotides read TGTGCCAGCAGTTCCGAGGGGGCAGATGGCTACACCTTC. Its translation: CASSSEGADGYTF.

A few counts support this clone. V and J are TRBV5-6 and TRBJ2-6; the match to TRBD2 covers 9 bases. This CDR3 contains 18 residues. V lost 2 bases and J lost 3; bases outside the gene matches: 9. Looked up from germline, CDR1 is SGHDT and CDR2 is YYEEEE. DNA for the CDR3: TGTGCCAGCAGCTTCCGCGGGGGGGCCTTTGGTGGGGCCAACGTCCTGACTTTC. Its protein product is CASSFRGGAFGGANVLTF.

The chain joins TRBV5-1 to TRBJ1-1, with D maybe TRBD1 (5 bases). The CDR3 has 13 amino acids. V gave up 5 bases and J gave up 0 bases, with 8 bases separating them. CDR1 is SGHRS, CDR2 YFSETQ, per germline. This CDR3 reads CASRGRLNTEAFF. The CDR3 nucleotides are TGCGCCAGCAGGGGGCGGCTGAACACTGAAGCTTTCTTT.

This chain connects TRBV6-1 to TRBJ2-7; 8 nucleotides match TRBD1. Trimming removed 8 bases from V and 1 base from J; junction bases left unmatched: 7. The germline V gene has CDR1 MNHNS and CDR2 SASEGT. The CDR3 is made up of 14 amino acids. CDR3 in amino acids: CASVQDRVSYEQYF. Written as DNA, the CDR3 is TGTGCCAGCGTGCAGGACAGGGTATCCTACGAGCAGTACTTC.

The chain is built from TRBV5-5 and TRBJ1-2; D unclear. CDR3 length: 15 amino acids. V was cut by 0 bases and J by 4 bases, with 13 bases left in between. Germline CDR1 is SGHKS and CDR2 is YYEKEE (reference sequence). This CDR3 reads CASSLVLGSGYGYTF. The DNA of the CDR3 is TGTGCCAGCAGCTTGGTGTTAGGGAGCGGCTATGGCTACACCTTC.

This chain joins TRBV18 and TRBJ2-2, with 13 bases identical to TRBD2. This CDR3 region has 16 residues. Germline V gives CDR1 KGHSH, CDR2 LQKENI. V was pared by 6 bases and J by 6 bases, with 7 bases of the junction left unmatched. CDR3 DNA sequence: TGTGCCAGCTCGTCCGGGACTAGCGGGACCGCCGGGGAGCTGTTTTTT. Its protein is CASSSGTSGTAGELFF.

The chain employs TRBV7-3 and TRBJ1-6; the D is unclear. Trimming left V 4 bases short and J 9 bases short, with 13 bases between. The CDR3 is made up of 14 amino acids. CDR1 and CDR2 (germline): SGHTA, FQGTGA. The CDR3 loop reads CASSSGLKSSPLHF. The CDR3 DNA reads as TGTGCCAGCAGCTCGGGTCTTAAAAGTTCACCCCTCCACTTT.